The 5 T cell receptor beta chains reported below all come from one sample, sequenced in a study of cytomegalovirus exposure and HLA in healthy donors. The study ran its PCR with 60 Vbeta and 13 Jbeta primers. Assay used: immunoSEQ multiplex PCR; TCRdb lists only in-frame clones, some missing. The data hold fewer than 90,000 clones, with roughly 67% observed a single time. Sequencing was performed on PBMCs. The receptors stem from a man aged 35-49 years in good health and CMV-seropositive.

The chain couples TRBV29-1 to TRBJ1-5, with D possibly being TRBD1 (6 bases). Germline V gene data show CDR1 as SQVTM and CDR2 as ANQGSEA. CDR3 length: 14 amino acids. Trimming took off 6 bases at V and 5 bases at J, with 17 bases between the two ends. This CDR3 is CSVANGQKDQPQHF. The CDR3 DNA follows: TGCAGCGTCGCTAACGGACAGAAGGATCAGCCCCAGCATTTT.

The rearrangement links TRBV6-5 to TRBJ1-5, with D maybe TRBD1 (6 bases). Germline assignment: CDR1 MNHEY and CDR2 SVGAGI. Trimming removed 0 bases from V and 9 bases from J, with 15 bases in between. The CDR3 consists of 15 residues. CDR3 nucleotides: TGTGCCAGCAGTTACTCAAGGCAGGGGAAGGGGCCCCAGCATTTT. It yields the protein CASSYSRQGKGPQHF.

The gene calls are TRBV20-1 and TRBJ2-7, with 9 bases identical to TRBD1. This CDR3 spans 11 amino acids. CDR1 is DFQATT, CDR2 SNEGSKA, per germline (reference sequence). This CDR3 reads CSADRGNEQYF. The CDR3 DNA sequence: TGCAGCGCCGACAGGGGGAACGAGCAGTACTTC.

V usage is TRBV30 and J usage is TRBJ1-5; 11 bases line up with TRBD1. J lost 4 bases, V lost 1 base, and 3 bases had no gene match. CDR3 length: 15 residues. Germline values: CDR1 GTSNPN, CDR2 SVGIG (reference sequence). CDR3 residues: CAWSAGQGGNQPQHF. In DNA, the CDR3 is TGTGCCTGGAGTGCGGGACAGGGGGGGAATCAGCCCCAGCATTTT.

This rearrangement joins TRBV5-6 to TRBJ1-1, with D hard to call. V shed 3 bases and J shed 1 base, with 13 bases lying between them. CDR1 SGHDT and CDR2 YYEEEE come from the germline V gene. The CDR3 totals 15 residues. CDR3 coding DNA: TGTGCCAGCAGCTCGACACTCCTGGGGAACACTGAAGCTTTCTTT. Translated: CASSSTLLGNTEAFF.